This T cell receptor beta chain was captured in a study of cytomegalovirus exposure and HLA in healthy donors. About the research overall: A prior study identified 117 million unique TCR beta sequences from 200 million or so T cells.

A remark on this clone: Its antigen is undetermined.

PCR employed 60 Vbeta and 13 Jbeta primers. Only in-frame clones appear in the TCRdb table, and some are missing; sequencing was by immunoSEQ multiplex PCR. The profile shows tens of thousands of clones, roughly 70% of them singletons. In germline, CDR1 is MDHEN, CDR2 SYDVKM. V was pared by 6 bases and J by 4 bases, with 8 bases of the junction left unmatched. The CDR3 sequence is 16 residues long. Notes on the study in general: A missense DCLRE1C variant was associated with V- and J-gene trimming of TCR beta chains in a later analysis, and an independent cohort replicated the association. Later analysis placed DRB1 highest and HLA-C lowest in TCR association rates, which differed by HLA locus. Generally TCR sequences proved uncommon, though certain public TCRs appeared in numerous donors.

This receptor was taken from a woman aged 25 to 39 in good health and CMV-seronegative. The chain couples TRBV28 to TRBJ2-2; 10 nucleotides agree with TRBD2. The sample comprised PBMCs. CDR3 DNA sequence: TGTGCCAGCAGCCCGGCACTAGCGGGGCTCACCGGGGAGCTGTTTTTT. Its translation: CASSPALAGLTGELFF.